This T cell receptor (beta chain) is drawn from a study of CD8 T cell repertoires and HIV-1 epitope variants. Study as a whole: Tested: three Gag epitope families, Nef HW9 and YT9.

Repertoires were generated with immunoSEQ multiplex PCR, while TCRdb's copy carries only in-frame clones and drops some. The sample has several thousand clones; roughly 65% are singletons. Germline lookup yields CDR1 SGHRS and CDR2 YFSETQ. The CDR3 runs to 12 residues. V gave up 0 bases and J gave up 10 bases, with 8 bases separating them. On this clone itself: Its antigen is still unknown.

The TCR sequence derives from a male donor with HIV. The chain links TRBV5-1 to TRBJ2-1; D ambiguous. Material for sequencing was cultured CD8+ T cells derived from PBMCs. The CDR3: CASSLDYSEQFF. CDR3 DNA: TGCGCCAGCAGCTTGGACTATTCGGAGCAGTTCTTC.